This entry features one T cell receptor beta chain sequence. The sample is drawn from a study of cytomegalovirus exposure and HLA in healthy donors. It was with 60 Vbeta and 13 Jbeta primers that the PCR ran. The protocol was immunoSEQ multiplex PCR, while the TCRdb copy is restricted to in-frame clones and leaves out a portion. The sample has about 130,000 clones. The CDR3 spans 15 residues. Per germline, CDR1 SGHTA and CDR2 FQGNSA. Trimming took off 5 bases at V and 1 base at J, with 14 bases between the two ends. The source is a man in his forties in good health and CMV-seronegative. Specimen: PBMCs. J is TRBJ1-1 and V is TRBV7-2; D ambiguous. For the CDR3, the DNA is TGTGCCAGCAGCAAGAAACCGACAAGGAACACTGAAGCTTTCTTT. This encodes CASSKKPTRNTEAFF.